Following are 30 T cell receptor beta chains from one sample sequenced in a study of blood T cell repertoires in COVID-19. The method was immunoSEQ multiplex PCR; TCRdb's version includes in-frame clones alone and lacks a portion of them. Counted here are roughly 260,000 clones, 82% occurring once; the ten biggest clones make up 4.7%. Source material: peripheral blood. The receptors derive from a woman in her 70s with acute or convalescent COVID-19.

The V gene is TRBV30, the J gene TRBJ1-3; D not resolved. Trimming removed 1 base from V and 0 bases from J, with 13 bases in between. Germline values: CDR1 GTSNPN, CDR2 SVGIG (reference sequence). The CDR3 has 16 residues. CDR3 sequence reads: CAWSGAGVFSGNTIYF. The CDR3 DNA sequence: TGTGCCTGGAGTGGGGCCGGGGTTTTCTCTGGAAACACCATATATTTT. The full variable domain, completed using reference TRBV30 and TRBJ1-3, is SQTIHQWPATLVQPVGSPLSLECTVEGTSNPNLYWYRQAAGRGLQLLFYSVGIGQISSEVPQNLSASRPQDRQFILSSKKLLLSDSGFYLCAWSGAGVFSGNTIYFGEGSWLTVV.

This clone has only one observation. V and J are TRBV7-9 and TRBJ1-2; 7 nucleotides match TRBD1. Germline CDR1 reads SEHNR; CDR2 reads FQNEAQ (reference sequence). With V trimmed by 4 bases and J by 0 bases, 17 bases remained unmatched. The CDR3 runs 19 residues. The CDR3: CASSSFPLLQGEANYGYTF. CDR3 nucleotide sequence: TGTGCCAGCAGCTCTTTTCCCCTCCTTCAGGGGGAAGCTAACTATGGCTACACCTTC.

The CDR3 DNA is TGTGCCAGCAGCTTATCGGATACTAGCGGGGGGACAGATACGCAGTATTTT. Its translation is CASSLSDTSGGTDTQYF. V and J are TRBV4-2 and TRBJ2-3, with 12 nucleotides matching TRBD2. Germline V CDR1 and CDR2: LGHNA, YNFKEQ. V trimming: 5 bases; J trimming: 3 bases; junction bases outside the gene matches: 9. This CDR3 region has 17 residues.

This clone has a handful of counts. This chain uses TRBV3-1 (or the pseudogene TRBV3-2) with TRBJ2-7; 7 positions agree with TRBD1. This CDR3 is built from 17 residues. Losses at the gene ends were 2 bases for V and 0 bases for J; bases not matched to a gene: 10. Germline V gives CDR1 LGHDT, CDR2 YNNKEL (reference sequence). CDR3 sequence reads: CASSQSFRTGLSYEQYF. The CDR3 nucleotides are TGTGCCAGCAGCCAATCCTTTAGGACAGGTCTCTCCTACGAGCAGTACTTC.

This clone was counted ten times or more. The chain combines TRBV11-2 with TRBJ1-3; D uncertain. The CDR3 is made up of 13 amino acids. From germline, CDR1 is SGHAT and CDR2 FQNNGV. The V end lost 0 bases, the J end lost 7 bases, and 7 bases lay between the germline ends. The chain's CDR3 is CASSLDFRNTIYF. The CDR3 nucleotides are TGTGCCAGCAGCTTAGATTTCCGGAACACCATATATTTT.

A single count supports this clone. V is TRBV19 and J is TRBJ2-5; 9 nucleotides align to TRBD1. The trim removed 5 bases at V and 5 bases at J, leaving 9 bases unmatched. This CDR3 spans 15 amino acids. The germline CDR1 and CDR2 sequences are LNHDA and SQIVND (reference sequence). The CDR3 DNA sequence: TGTGCCAGTAGTCCACCCGGGACAGGGATGGAGACCCAGTACTTC. Translation gives CASSPPGTGMETQYF.

The table lists this clone with a few counts. The gene calls are TRBV6-2 or TRBV6-3 and TRBJ1-1, with D perhaps TRBD1 (6 bases). The V and J ends lost 2 bases and 0 bases respectively, with 19 bases between them. The length of the CDR3 is 18 residues. Germline lookup yields CDR1 MNHEY and CDR2 SVGEGT. The CDR3 protein is CASSYQGQTLFMNTEAFF. Written as DNA, the CDR3 is TGTGCCAGCAGTTACCAAGGACAGACACTATTCATGAACACTGAAGCTTTCTTT.

The chain joins TRBV11-2 to TRBJ2-3, with TRBD2 identical over 15 bases. The CDR3 length is 17 residues. The ends lost 5 bases at V and 6 bases at J; junction bases unmatched: 9. Germline V gene data show CDR1 as SGHAT and CDR2 as FQNNGV. In DNA form, the CDR3 reads TGTGCCAGCAGCCCGAGGACTAGCGGGGGGGCTGGGGATACGCAGTATTTT. It yields the protein CASSPRTSGGAGDTQYF.

V usage is TRBV20-1 and J usage is TRBJ2-1; D is possibly TRBD2 (6 bases). CDR1 and CDR2 (germline): DFQATT, SNEGSKA (reference sequence). Trimming shortened V by 3 bases and J by 1 base, and 10 bases separated the two germline ends. The CDR3 contains 14 residues. The DNA of the CDR3 is TGCAGTGCTAGTCGGGGGTTTTCCTACAATGAGCAGTTCTTC. This gives the protein CSASRGFSYNEQFF.

This clone has more than one count but fewer than ten. The chain couples TRBV3-1 (or the pseudogene TRBV3-2) to TRBJ1-6; D perhaps matches TRBD1 (5 bases). This CDR3 is built from 15 residues. Trimming cost V 8 bases and J 5 bases, with 16 bases left between them. Per germline, CDR1 LGHDT and CDR2 YNNKEL (reference sequence). The CDR3 bases are TGTGCCAGCCGTCGCGGGGGAATCGATAATTCACCCCTCCACTTT. It codes for CASRRGGIDNSPLHF.

This chain's CDR3 is CASTPEVRVQPQHF. CDR3 sequence (DNA): TGTGCCAGCACCCCCGAAGTTCGGGTCCAGCCCCAGCATTTT. The rearrangement uses TRBV2 and TRBJ1-5; no definite D call. The CDR3 spans 14 residues. Germline V gene lookup returns CDR1 SNHLY and CDR2 FYNNEI. The V end lost 7 bases, the J end lost 7 bases, and 17 bases lay between the germline ends.

The chain has TRBV7-2 and TRBJ1-4; the D gene is possibly TRBD1 (5 bases). Germline-derived CDR1 and CDR2 are SGHTA and FQGNSA. Trimming took off 4 bases at V and 8 bases at J, with 14 bases between the two ends. CDR3 length: 14 residues. CDR3 region: CASSSRSGLEKLFF. The CDR3 DNA reads as TGTGCCAGCAGCTCAAGGTCAGGGCTAGAAAAACTGTTTTTT.

The chain has TRBV6-5 and TRBJ2-1, with 9 bases lining up with TRBD1. V lost 6 bases and J lost 2; bases outside the gene matches: 5. The V gene's germline CDR1 is MNHEY and CDR2 SVGAGI. The length of the CDR3 is 15 residues. In nucleotides, the CDR3 is TGTGCCAGCAGGAGGACAGGGGATACCTACAATGAGCAGTTCTTC. The encoded protein is CASRRTGDTYNEQFF.

The chain links TRBV19 to TRBJ1-6, with 7 bases lining up with TRBD1. CDR3 size: 14 residues. V was pared by 5 bases and J by 8 bases, with 6 bases of the junction left unmatched. Germline CDR1 reads LNHDA; CDR2 reads SQIVND (reference sequence). The CDR3 coding sequence is TGTGCCAGTAGTGGACGGGACAGAGATTCACCCCTCCACTTT. It specifies CASSGRDRDSPLHF.

The V and J genes are TRBV18 and TRBJ1-4; TRBD1 might be the D (6 bases). The V gene lost 2 bases and the J gene lost 0 bases, with 10 bases spanning the gap. The germline V gene encodes CDR1 KGHSH and CDR2 LQKENI. The CDR3 is made up of 16 amino acids. Here the CDR3 DNA reads TGTGCCAGCTCACCAGGGGGCATTACAACTAATGAAAAACTGTTTTTT. It translates to CASSPGGITTNEKLFF.

This clone was observed a single time. The rearrangement joins TRBV5-1 to TRBJ2-7; weak D call: TRBD2 (6 bases). CDR3 length: 15 amino acids. The germline V and J ends were trimmed by 4 bases and 4 bases, with 18 bases remaining between them. Germline loops: CDR1 SGHRS, CDR2 YFSETQ. The CDR3, as DNA: TGCGCCAGCAGCCCGGGAGCGGAGGAGCAGTACGAGCAGTACTTC. It encodes CASSPGAEEQYEQYF.

The rearrangement links TRBV5-1 to TRBJ1-6, with 7 bases aligning to TRBD1. V trimming: 0 bases; J trimming: 5 bases; junction bases outside the gene matches: 5. This CDR3 contains 16 residues. From germline, CDR1 is SGHRS and CDR2 YFSETQ. DNA for the CDR3: TGCGCCAGCAGCTTGGGAGGGGGCCCAGATAATTCACCCCTCCACTTT. It translates to CASSLGGGPDNSPLHF.

The CDR3 region is CASTGQSYEQYF. The CDR3 nucleotides are TGCGCCAGCACGGGACAGTCCTACGAGCAGTACTTC. The rearrangement joins TRBV5-1 to TRBJ2-7; 7 bases map to TRBD1. This CDR3 is 12 amino acids long. The ends lost 6 bases at V and 1 base at J; junction bases unmatched: 1. The germline V gene has CDR1 SGHRS and CDR2 YFSETQ.

This clone showed up just a few times. The chain has TRBV11-2 and TRBJ1-4; TRBD1 might be the D (6 bases). The germline V gene encodes CDR1 SGHAT and CDR2 FQNNGV. V shed 3 bases and J shed 7 bases, with 12 bases lying between them. The CDR3 length is 14 residues. The CDR3 loop is CASSLAGAGEKLFF. As DNA, the CDR3 is TGTGCCAGCAGCTTGGCGGGGGCCGGTGAAAAACTGTTTTTT. Together with reference TRBV11-2 and TRBJ1-4, the CDR3 gives the full variable domain: EAGVAQSPRYKIIEKRQSVAFWCNPISGHATLYWYQQILGQGPKLLIQFQNNGVVDDSQLPKDRFSAERLKGVDSTLKIQPAKLEDSAVYLCASSLAGAGEKLFFGSGTQLSVL.

The V call is TRBV19, the J call TRBJ1-1; 7 positions match TRBD1. This CDR3 region has 14 residues. The J segment lost 0 bases and the V segment lost 4 bases, leaving 2 bases of the junction unmatched. Germline CDR1 and CDR2: LNHDA and SQIVND (reference sequence). CDR3 sequence (DNA): TGTGCCAGTAGTAGAGGGGGCTTGAACACTGAAGCTTTCTTT. Protein: CASSRGGLNTEAFF.

The chain joins TRBV19 to TRBJ1-4; TRBD1 is a possible D gene (6 bases). The germline V gene encodes CDR1 LNHDA and CDR2 SQIVND (reference sequence). V gave up 9 bases and J gave up 8 bases, with 16 bases separating them. CDR3 length: 13 amino acids. CDR3 protein: CASAPTGWEKLFF. The CDR3 DNA is TGTGCCAGCGCCCCGACAGGATGGGAAAAACTGTTTTTT.

This clone was counted once. This chain joins TRBV13 and TRBJ2-2; D gene ambiguous. Trimming removed 0 bases at V and 2 bases at J, with 13 bases between. The CDR3 runs 17 residues. Per germline, CDR1 PRHDT and CDR2 FYEKMQ (reference sequence). As DNA, the CDR3 is TGTGCCAGCAGCTTAGGAGTTCCGGAGATAAACACCGGGGAGCTGTTTTTT. It yields the protein CASSLGVPEINTGELFF.

This clone was found once. J is TRBJ2-5 and V is TRBV9, with D possibly matching TRBD1 (5 bases). Germline CDR1 reads SGDLS; CDR2 reads YYNGEE. The V and J ends lost 2 bases and 0 bases respectively, with 14 bases between them. The CDR3 sequence is 16 residues long. In nucleotides, the CDR3 is TGTGCCAGCAGCGTGGGGCCCAGCGTATACCAAGAGACCCAGTACTTC. Protein sequence: CASSVGPSVYQETQYF.

Note on this clone: At one of its ends the junction is not consistent with the germline gene, which may arise from a read error. This chain joins TRBV7-6 and TRBJ2-7, with TRBD1 identical over 9 bases. The CDR3 runs 13 residues. Germline values: CDR1 SGHVS, CDR2 FNYEAQ. The CDR3 sequence is CASSLAPDRGHHF. The CDR3 nucleotides read TGTGCCAGCAGCTTAGCGCCGGACAGGGGTCATCACTTC.

The gene calls are TRBV19 and TRBJ1-1; TRBD1 matches at 9 bases. This CDR3 comprises 17 residues. Germline V gene data show CDR1 as LNHDA and CDR2 as SQIVND (reference sequence). The V segment lost 3 bases and the J segment 2 bases; nucleotides outside the gene matches: 10. The CDR3 nucleotides read TGTGCCAGTAGTATCGGAAGGACAGGGGATGGTAACACTGAAGCTTTCTTT. It is translated as CASSIGRTGDGNTEAFF.

The V call is TRBV4-1, the J call TRBJ2-2; D gene uncertain. This CDR3 contains 16 residues. V was clipped by 0 bases and J by 1 base, with 9 bases between them. From germline, CDR1 is MGHRA and CDR2 YSYEKL. This CDR3 is CASSQDWAQNTGELFF. DNA of the CDR3: TGCGCCAGCAGCCAAGATTGGGCCCAGAACACCGGGGAGCTGTTTTTT.

The chain couples TRBV7-2 to TRBJ2-3, with no clear D. Trimming removed 3 bases from V and 2 bases from J, with 9 bases in between. The germline gives CDR1 SGHTA, CDR2 FQGNSA. This CDR3 has 14 amino acids. CDR3 amino acids: CASSFSYFTDTQYF. In nucleotides, the CDR3 is TGTGCCAGCAGCTTTTCGTACTTCACAGATACGCAGTATTTT.

The rearrangement uses TRBV5-4 and TRBJ2-1, with a weak D call TRBD2 (6 bases). CDR1 and CDR2 (germline): SGHNT, YYREEE (reference sequence). This CDR3 has 13 amino acids. V gave up 0 bases and J gave up 8 bases, with 9 bases separating them. DNA of the CDR3: TGTGCCAGCAGCTTGGATCGCGGGGATGAGCAGTTCTTC. Amino acids: CASSLDRGDEQFF.

CDR3 DNA sequence: TGTGCCTGGAGTGTCGGGGACAGGGGAACAGATACGCAGTATTTT. Protein product: CAWSVGDRGTDTQYF. J is TRBJ2-3 and V is TRBV30, with TRBD1 matching over 10 bases. Germline values: CDR1 GTSNPN, CDR2 SVGIG (reference sequence). Unmatched junction bases numbered 3, after V lost 0 bases and J lost 3 bases. This CDR3 is built from 15 residues.

The rearrangement joins TRBV12-3 or TRBV12-4 to TRBJ1-2, with a weak D call TRBD1 (6 bases). V was trimmed by 6 bases and J by 8 bases, leaving 13 bases between them. This CDR3 contains 12 residues. For the CDR3, the DNA is TGTGCCAGCAGCCCAGGGGATTGGGGCTACACCTTC. It is translated as CASSPGDWGYTF.